This TCR beta chain was obtained from a study of blood T cells in healthy people across ages. About the research overall: The capture of about one barcoded beta molecule per two T cells was achieved by template switching.

Findings of the study overall: TCR beta diversity was tightly associated with the proportion of naive T cells. PBMCs were not sorted, which prevented a conclusive comparison of naive versus antigen-experienced cells.

A second 7 to 11 cycle PCR used barcoded and J-beta primers. TCRdb re-derived calls from the 5' RACE reads in MiXCR, one entry per CDR3 protein. This sample carries about 570,000 distinct CDR3 sequences, 25% to 30% of them seen once, and the ten largest clones take about 18%. The CDR3 has 14 residues. Unmatched junction bases numbered 2, after V lost 3 bases and J lost 5 bases. Germline V gene lookup returns CDR1 SGHRS and CDR2 YFSETQ. In this sample, this clonotype turned up a few times. Antigen unknown. Caucasian, healthy and from Russia, the donors were aged between roughly 6 and 100. The TCR was taken from a woman between 65 and 79 years old in good health. This chain joins TRBV5-1 and TRBJ2-1; TRBD2 agrees at 10 bases. Sequenced material: blood. CDR3 bases: TGCGCCAGCAGCTGGACTAGCGGCGACAATGAGCAGTTCTTC. Its translation is CASSWTSGDNEQFF. Drawing the rest from reference TRBV5-1 and TRBJ2-1, the complete variable domain is KAGVTQTPRYLIKTRGQQVTLSCSPISGHRSVSWYQQTPGQGLQFLFEYFSETQRNKGNFPGRFSGRQFSNSRSEMNVSTLELGDSALYLCASSWTSGDNEQFFGPGTRLTVL.